This T cell receptor (beta chain) comes out of a study of T cell responses to AZD1222 COVID-19 vaccine. Profiling relied on immunoSEQ multiplex PCR, and the TCRdb table lists in-frame clones only, not all of them. The sample consists of roughly 150,000 clones, approximately 90% of them appearing once. V was cut by 0 bases and J by 1 base, with 16 bases left in between. Germline V lookup: CDR1 SGDLS, CDR2 YYNGEE. This CDR3 is 17 amino acids long. Overall study findings and caveats: Baseline serology detected seropositivity in only a handful of AZD1222 recipients.

This clone was observed a single time. Its antigen is as yet unknown. The receptor's source is an adult in good health. The gene calls are TRBV9 and TRBJ1-2; the D gene is possibly TRBD1 (6 bases). Sequencing was performed on peripheral blood, taken on day 0 of AZD1222 vaccination. CDR3 amino acids: CASSVVQEGTLNYGYTF. In DNA, the CDR3 is TGTGCCAGCAGCGTAGTCCAGGAGGGGACACTTAACTATGGCTACACCTTC.